This T cell receptor (beta chain) was obtained from a study of blood T cell repertoires in COVID-19. TCRdb's copy holds only in-frame clones and misses some; the assay was immunoSEQ multiplex PCR. In the table there are 150,000 to 200,000 clones, 80% to 85% of which are singletons. The specimen was peripheral blood. The receptor comes from a woman in her 70s with COVID-19, enrolled during active disease.

Here the CDR3 DNA reads TGTGCCAGCAGTTACTCCCCGTCTCTCGGAAACACCATATATTTT. Translation: CASSYSPSLGNTIYF. The V and J genes are TRBV6-6 and TRBJ1-3; D call uncertain. V gave up 0 bases and J gave up 4 bases, with 10 bases separating them. The CDR3 has 15 residues. Germline V gives CDR1 MNHNY, CDR2 SVGAGI (reference sequence).